This T cell receptor (beta chain) was observed in a study of cytomegalovirus exposure and HLA in healthy donors. Some clones are missing from TCRdb's copy, which holds only in-frame ones; the method was immunoSEQ multiplex PCR. The sample shows more than 95,000 clones, about 96% of them seen only once. Sequenced sample: PBMCs. This clonotype was obtained from a man aged 18-30 years in good health and CMV-seronegative.

The CDR3 DNA reads as TGTGCCATCAGTTACATAAATCAGCCCCAGCATTTT. It yields the protein CAISYINQPQHF. The chain couples TRBV10-3 to TRBJ1-5; D ambiguous. Germline CDR1 reads ENHRY; CDR2 reads SYGVKD. The V end lost 5 bases, the J end lost 4 bases, and 6 bases lay between the germline ends. The CDR3 consists of 12 residues.